These 15 T cell receptor beta chains were all obtained from the same sample, sequenced in a study of response to subunit inactivated influenza vaccine (dated by TCRdb to the late 2010s). The sample's time point, from its label and the paper: approximately 45 days after influenza vaccine administration. Receptor libraries were prepared by RT-PCR. The instrument was an Illumina HiSeq 2500. TCRdb reprocessing: public reads trimmed at Q25 with fastp, clones called with MiXCR, in-frame beta chains kept. Rows are unified per CDR3 protein, each entry keeping the most common DNA and genes. The sample records approximately 530,000 distinct CDR3 sequences, 10% to 15% of which are singletons. Roughly 14% of the sample comes from the top ten. Source: PBMCs from blood, taken 40 to 50 days after vaccination. These receptors came from a man aged 50 or older who received an inactivated influenza vaccine. Donor details come from another sample of the same person, matched by shared clones.

The sample holds many counts of this clonotype. This sequence joins TRBV12-3 or TRBV12-4 and TRBJ2-2; D gene ambiguous. Trimming took off 0 bases at V and 4 bases at J, with 6 bases between the two ends. This CDR3 has 14 residues. CDR3 sequence reads: CASSLATPTGELFF. CDR3 coding DNA: TGTGCCAGCAGTTTAGCAACTCCCACCGGGGAGCTGTTTTTT.

Only a few counts were recorded for this clonotype. The chain employs TRBV5-1 and TRBJ2-5; 8 bases are shared with TRBD1. J was trimmed by 3 bases and V by 4 bases; bases with no gene match: 5. The CDR3 totals 14 residues. Looked up from germline, CDR1 is SGHRS and CDR2 is YFSETQ. The CDR3: CASSRRTGKETQYF. CDR3 in DNA: TGCGCCAGCAGCCGACGGACAGGGAAAGAGACCCAGTACTTC. Supplemented by reference TRBV5-1 and TRBJ2-5, the full variable domain reads KAGVTQTPRYLIKTRGQQVTLSCSPISGHRSVSWYQQTPGQGLQFLFEYFSETQRNKGNFPGRFSGRQFSNSRSEMNVSTLELGDSALYLCASSRRTGKETQYFGPGTRLLVL.

This clonotype occurred many times. The rearrangement uses TRBV24-1 and TRBJ1-5, with D possibly matching TRBD1 (5 bases). CDR1 KGHDR and CDR2 SFDVKD come from the germline V gene. The CDR3 sequence is 14 residues long. V lost 2 bases and J 5 bases, leaving 9 bases between the germline ends. The CDR3 bases are TGTGCCACCAGTGATTCCGACAGCGATCAGCCCCAGCATTTT. The encoded protein is CATSDSDSDQPQHF.

There are many counts of this clonotype. The chain combines TRBV9 with TRBJ1-2; D gene uncertain. Germline V gene sequence: CDR1 SGDLS, CDR2 YYNGEE. The V and J ends lost 3 bases and 4 bases respectively, with 10 bases between them. CDR3 length equals 13 residues. The CDR3 bases are TGTGCCAGCAGCGGAGGAGGATCCTATGGCTACACCTTC. Its protein is CASSGGGSYGYTF.

This clonotype was seen only a few times. This chain uses TRBV12-3 or TRBV12-4 with TRBJ1-1; the D gene is possibly TRBD1 (6 bases). This CDR3 is built from 14 residues. The ends were cut back, 7 bases at V and 5 bases at J, with 17 bases in the middle. CDR3 residues: CASTAAGVGTEAFF. DNA for the CDR3: TGTGCCAGCACCGCAGCAGGGGTTGGGACTGAAGCTTTCTTT.

The chain uses TRBV24-1 and TRBJ2-7; 11 bases match TRBD1. The germline gives CDR1 KGHDR, CDR2 SFDVKD. The ends lost 2 bases at V and 3 bases at J; junction bases unmatched: 11. This CDR3 has 18 residues. The CDR3 is CATSDSNTGTGGVYEQYF. The CDR3 DNA reads as TGTGCCACCAGTGATTCCAACACCGGGACAGGGGGAGTCTACGAGCAGTACTTC.

This chain joins TRBV9 and TRBJ2-3, with D possibly matching TRBD2 (5 bases). The CDR3 contains 16 residues. V was cut by 3 bases and J by 2 bases, with 16 bases left in between. Per the germline V gene, CDR1 is SGDLS and CDR2 is YYNGEE. CDR3 coding DNA: TGTGCCAGCAGCGAGAGAGGAGCGGAGTTCACAGATACGCAGTATTTT. This translates into CASSERGAEFTDTQYF.

This clonotype has a count of ten or more. The chain employs TRBV5-1 and TRBJ2-1, with 12 bases lining up with TRBD2. Per the germline V gene, CDR1 is SGHRS and CDR2 is YFSETQ. The length of the CDR3 is 15 residues. After removal of 5 bases from V and 2 bases from J, the junction contained 2 bases not matched to a gene. CDR3 sequence: CASSWTSGAYNEQFF. DNA of the CDR3: TGCGCCAGCAGTTGGACTAGCGGGGCCTACAATGAGCAGTTCTTC.

This clonotype was recorded a few times. This chain connects TRBV24-1 to TRBJ2-5; maybe TRBD1 (6 bases). CDR1 and CDR2 (germline): KGHDR, SFDVKD. V was trimmed by 2 bases and J by 1 base, leaving 10 bases between them. The CDR3 length is 15 residues. DNA for the CDR3: TGTGCCACCAGTGATTCACAGGGTTTCCAAGAGACCCAGTACTTC. Translation gives CATSDSQGFQETQYF.

The chain couples TRBV20-1 to TRBJ2-7; perhaps TRBD2 as D (5 bases). Trimming took 6 bases from V and 0 from J, leaving 15 bases between them. The CDR3 spans 14 residues. Per germline, CDR1 DFQATT and CDR2 SNEGSKA (reference sequence). The chain's CDR3 is CSASGRAGSYEQYF. The DNA of the CDR3 is TGCAGTGCGAGTGGGCGGGCCGGCTCCTACGAGCAGTACTTC.

This clonotype was observed a handful of times. V usage is TRBV5-1 and J usage is TRBJ2-4; tentatively, D is TRBD1 or TRBD2 (5 bases each). The CDR3 spans 13 residues. Germline V gives CDR1 SGHRS, CDR2 YFSETQ. Between the trimmed V and J ends, which lost 2 bases and 6 bases, there was a span of 9 bases. The CDR3 nucleotides read TGCGCCAGCAGCTTTGGGACGGGAAACATTCAGTACTTC. Translated: CASSFGTGNIQYF.

This chain connects TRBV7-2 to TRBJ1-1; D gene ambiguous. Trimming pared 5 bases from V and 1 base from J, leaving 20 bases between. CDR3 length equals 17 residues. Germline V lookup: CDR1 SGHTA, CDR2 FQGNSA. The chain's CDR3 is CASSGKQLPKTNTEAFF. The CDR3 DNA sequence: TGTGCCAGCAGCGGGAAACAACTCCCCAAAACGAACACTGAAGCTTTCTTT. Full variable domain (remainder filled in from reference TRBV7-2 and TRBJ1-1): GAGVSQSPSNKVTEKGKDVELRCDPISGHTALYWYRQSLGQGLEFLIYFQGNSAPDKSGLPSDRFSAERTGGSVSTLTIQRTQQEDSAVYLCASSGKQLPKTNTEAFFGQGTRLTVV.

This chain connects TRBV6-2 or TRBV6-3 to TRBJ2-1; TRBD2 might be the D (7 bases). V lost 8 bases to trimming and J lost 2 bases, with 16 bases between them. Germline V gene lookup returns CDR1 MNHEY and CDR2 SVGEGT. This CDR3 comprises 15 residues. DNA of the CDR3: TGTGCCAGCGGACAAAGGGGGGGAACCTACAATGAGCAGTTCTTC. Its translation: CASGQRGGTYNEQFF.

V gene TRBV5-1 combines with J gene TRBJ2-7; TRBD1 matches 8 bases. The germline gives CDR1 SGHRS, CDR2 YFSETQ. The CDR3 is made up of 14 amino acids. Trimming removed 4 bases from V and 3 bases from J; junction bases left unmatched: 6. CDR3 region: CASSPRGPNYEQYF. CDR3 DNA: TGCGCCAGCAGCCCCAGGGGGCCAAACTACGAGCAGTACTTC.

The V and J genes are TRBV12-3 or TRBV12-4 and TRBJ2-7, with D possibly being TRBD1 or TRBD2 (6 bases each). The CDR3 is 14 residues long. The V and J ends lost 2 bases and 7 bases respectively, with 15 bases between them. CDR3 nucleotides: TGTGCCAGCAGTTTACGTCAGGTAGGGGGGGAGCAGTACTTC. Its protein is CASSLRQVGGEQYF.